This T cell receptor (beta chain) is drawn from a study of blood T cell repertoires in COVID-19. As for the study in general: COVID-19 samples, acute and convalescent, were from the United States, Italy and Spain. From T cells, B-cell-depleted T cells, or PBMCs came the material, which was cDNA or gDNA.

The authors' processing: Reference gene primer amplification gave nucleated cell count estimates. TCRdb keeps only in-frame clones here, not all; method: immunoSEQ multiplex PCR. The DNA gave D and trimming, while V, J and clone size come from that table. This sample has a few hundred thousand clones, with around 86% found just once. Germline V gene sequence: CDR1 LGHDT, CDR2 YNNKEL (reference sequence). Trimming shortened V by 4 bases and J by 4 bases, and 13 bases separated the two germline ends. The CDR3 is made up of 14 amino acids. This receptor was identified in a woman in her 40s who had recovered from COVID-19. The chain recombines TRBV3-1 (or the pseudogene TRBV3-2) with TRBJ1-2; tentative D call: TRBD1 (6 bases). The specimen was peripheral blood. CDR3 nucleotide sequence: TGTGCCAGCAGCCCGTGGGAGGGGGGCTATGGCTACACCTTC. Amino acid sequence: CASSPWEGGYGYTF.